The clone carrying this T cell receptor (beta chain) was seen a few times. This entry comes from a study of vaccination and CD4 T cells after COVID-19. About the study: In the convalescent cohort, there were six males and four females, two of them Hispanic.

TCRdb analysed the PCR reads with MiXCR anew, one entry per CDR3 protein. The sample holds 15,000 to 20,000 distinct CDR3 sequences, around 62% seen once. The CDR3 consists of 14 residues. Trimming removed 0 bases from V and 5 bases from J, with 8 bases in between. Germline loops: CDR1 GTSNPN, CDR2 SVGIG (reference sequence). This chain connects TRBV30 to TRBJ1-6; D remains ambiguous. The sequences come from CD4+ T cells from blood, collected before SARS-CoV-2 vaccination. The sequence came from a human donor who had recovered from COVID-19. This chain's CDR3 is CAWSVTRDNSPLHF. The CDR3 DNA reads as TGTGCCTGGAGTGTAACGCGGGATAATTCACCCCTCCACTTT.